This TCR beta chain was identified in a study of T-cell reconstitution after alpha-beta-depleted transplantation in children. Preparation of the TCRbeta library involved a method that used unique molecular identifiers. MiXCR was run by TCRdb on the PCR reads, yielding one entry per CDR3 protein. The data show 580,000 or so distinct CDR3 sequences, under 30% seen once. This clonotype was seen more than once but under ten times. The clonotype comes from a boy under two years old who had a stem cell transplant for acute myeloid leukemia, so the T cells may come from the graft donor. The sample here was PBMCs, mostly from graft donor cells, taken 360 days after TCRalphabeta/CD19-depleted stem cell transplant.

CDR3: CSARDLAGKITEAFF. CDR3 bases: TGCAGTGCTAGAGATTTGGCAGGGAAGATCACTGAAGCTTTCTTT. The chain links TRBV20-1 to TRBJ1-1; D may be TRBD1 (5 bases). From germline, CDR1 is DFQATT and CDR2 SNEGSKA (reference sequence). V dropped 0 bases and J dropped 4 bases, with 15 bases sitting between them. The CDR3 consists of 15 residues.